The 27 T cell receptor beta chains below all came from one sample that was sequenced in a study of regulatory T cells in long-lasting Graves disease. Time point given: persistent/refractory GD, antithyroid drugs over 5 years with positive TRAb. From RNA extracted from PBMCs, the TCR library was made. Arm-PCR of CDR3 regions and iRepertoire HTBI primers were used to build TCR beta libraries. From the multiplex PCR reads, TCRdb called clonotypes with MiXCR, one entry per CDR3 protein. The sample has a few hundred thousand distinct CDR3 sequences; around a quarter are singletons. Specimen: peripheral blood mononuclear cells (PBMCs), collected when the disease was refractory, from a patient treated with antithyroid drugs. The receptors come from a female donor with Graves disease.

This chain links TRBV6-1 with TRBJ2-7; a weak D match, TRBD1 (6 bases). CDR3 size: 12 residues. V was shortened by 7 bases and J by 6 bases, with 13 bases between the two germline ends. Per the germline V gene, CDR1 is MNHNS and CDR2 is SASEGT. The CDR3 region has the DNA TGTGCCAGCACTGGACAGATTCGCGAGCAGTACTTC. Encoded protein: CASTGQIREQYF.

The chain employs TRBV5-1 and TRBJ2-7; TRBD2 agrees at 9 bases. V dropped 0 bases and J dropped 7; count of bases not matched to a gene: 8. Germline CDR1 SGHRS, CDR2 YFSETQ. CDR3 size: 15 residues. In DNA form, the CDR3 reads TGCGCCAGCAGCTTGGAGGCTAGCGGGACTGGAGAGCAGTACTTC. It translates to CASSLEASGTGEQYF.

This chain uses TRBV3-1 with TRBJ2-3; 7 nucleotides line up with TRBD2. The CDR3 spans 18 residues. Unmatched junction bases numbered 9, after V lost 0 bases and J lost 0 bases. Germline-derived CDR1 and CDR2 are LGHDT and YNNKEL (reference sequence). For the CDR3, the DNA is TGTGCCAGCAGCCAAGACCCTAGCGGACCTACTAGCACAGATACGCAGTATTTT. Translating gives CASSQDPSGPTSTDTQYF.

This clonotype appeared many times. The rearrangement uses TRBV28 and TRBJ2-4, with D possibly being TRBD2 (6 bases). The CDR3 is 17 residues long. V dropped 7 bases and J dropped 1 base, with 20 bases sitting between them. Germline V lookup: CDR1 MDHEN, CDR2 SYDVKM. The CDR3 nucleotides are TGTGCCAGCAACTCTTTCCTAGGCGGGGATGCCAAAAACATTCAGTACTTC. Translated, it gives CASNSFLGGDAKNIQYF.

This clonotype was counted a few times. The chain carries TRBV5-1 and TRBJ2-2; 10 bases map to TRBD1. This CDR3 has 18 amino acids. The V segment lost 4 bases and the J segment 4 bases; nucleotides outside the gene matches: 13. CDR1 and CDR2 from the germline V gene are SGHRS and YFSETQ. CDR3 sequence reads: CASSPGATGGLGTGELFF. CDR3 coding DNA: TGCGCCAGCAGCCCTGGGGCGACAGGGGGCCTTGGCACCGGGGAGCTGTTTTTT. The complete variable domain, with remaining parts taken from reference TRBV5-1 and TRBJ2-2, reads KAGVTQTPRYLIKTRGQQVTLSCSPISGHRSVSWYQQTPGQGLQFLFEYFSETQRNKGNFPGRFSGRQFSNSRSEMNVSTLELGDSALYLCASSPGATGGLGTGELFFGEGSRLTVL.

This clonotype turned up a few times. The V call is TRBV7-2, the J call TRBJ1-6; D is possibly TRBD1 (5 bases). Germline CDR1 reads SGHTA; CDR2 reads FQGNSA. V lost 5 bases and J lost 9, with 17 bases in between. This CDR3 is built from 15 residues. The CDR3 reads CASSLDGGSGSPLHF. CDR3 nucleotides: TGTGCCAGCAGCCTAGATGGGGGAAGTGGTTCACCCCTCCACTTT.

The J gene is TRBJ2-7, the V gene TRBV20-1; 10 nucleotides match TRBD2. CDR3 length equals 18 residues. Trimming at V came to 0 bases and at J to 3 bases, leaving 14 bases not matched to a gene. CDR1 DFQATT and CDR2 SNEGSKA come from the germline V gene (reference sequence). The CDR3 coding sequence is TGCAGTGCTAGAGATCAAGGATCTAGCGGGAGTGGTGGCTACGAGCAGTACTTC. The encoded protein is CSARDQGSSGSGGYEQYF.

The gene calls are TRBV19 and TRBJ1-1; D may be TRBD1 (5 bases). Germline values: CDR1 LNHDA, CDR2 SQIVND (reference sequence). With 3 bases removed from V and 0 bases from J, the gap between germline ends came to 8 bases. CDR3 length equals 14 residues. Written as DNA, the CDR3 is TGTGCCAGTAGTATGCAGGGAATGAACACTGAAGCTTTCTTT. It encodes CASSMQGMNTEAFF.

This clonotype was picked up many times. The chain has TRBV7-2 and TRBJ2-7, with 15 bases aligning to TRBD2. Looked up from germline, CDR1 is SGHTA and CDR2 is FQGNSA. V lost 1 base to trimming and J lost 6 bases; unmatched junction nucleotides: 1. The CDR3 sequence is 15 residues long. As DNA, the CDR3 is TGTGCCAGCAGCTTAGGGGGACTAGCGGGAGGCGAGCAGTACTTC. Translation gives CASSLGGLAGGEQYF.

This chain links TRBV19 with TRBJ1-5; a possible D gene is TRBD1 (6 bases). Germline lookup yields CDR1 LNHDA and CDR2 SQIVND (reference sequence). CDR3 length: 13 residues. V was clipped by 3 bases and J by 8 bases, with 11 bases between them. CDR3 protein: CASSIGQGKPQHF. The DNA of the CDR3 is TGTGCCAGTAGTATTGGCCAGGGGAAGCCCCAGCATTTT.

This clonotype was counted a few times. This rearrangement joins TRBV19 to TRBJ1-4; weak D call: TRBD1 (5 bases). Germline CDR1 LNHDA, CDR2 SQIVND (reference sequence). The CDR3 covers 15 residues. Trimming cost V 2 bases and J 8 bases, with 15 bases left between them. CDR3 loop: CASSISPGSGEKLFF. CDR3 nucleotides: TGTGCCAGTAGTATATCCCCAGGGTCAGGAGAAAAACTGTTTTTT.

This clonotype has just a few counts. Here the CDR3 DNA reads TGCAGCGTTGGGCCGGCCAGCCACGAGCAGTACTTC. Its translation: CSVGPASHEQYF. V gene TRBV29-1 combines with J gene TRBJ2-7; D unresolved. CDR1 and CDR2 (germline): SQVTM, ANQGSEA. V lost 4 bases, J lost 5 bases, and 12 bases lay in between. The CDR3 has 12 residues.

This clonotype was found many times. The CDR3 nucleotides read TGTGCCAGCAGTCTCGGACTAGCGGGAGGCTCCTACGAGCAGTACTTC. Encoded protein: CASSLGLAGGSYEQYF. V usage is TRBV12-3 or TRBV12-4 and J usage is TRBJ2-7, with TRBD2 matching 14 bases. V lost 5 bases to trimming and J lost 0 bases; unmatched junction nucleotides: 3. The CDR3 has 16 amino acids.

This clonotype was counted ten times or more. This chain uses TRBV11-2 with TRBJ2-2, with 8 bases lining up with TRBD2. The CDR3 has 13 residues. Germline assignment: CDR1 SGHAT and CDR2 FQNNGV. The junction had 0 bases not matched to a gene; V was cut back by 1 base and J by 8 bases. In DNA form, the CDR3 reads TGTGCCAGCAGCTTAGCGGGAGGGGGGGAGCTGTTTTTT. It yields the protein CASSLAGGGELFF.

J is TRBJ1-2 and V is TRBV6-5; the match to TRBD1 covers 8 bases. The V gene's germline CDR1 is MNHEY and CDR2 SVGAGI. The CDR3 is 14 residues long. V trimming: 4 bases; J trimming: 8 bases; junction bases outside the gene matches: 9. CDR3: CASSWELTGAGYTF. Here the CDR3 DNA reads TGTGCCAGCAGTTGGGAATTGACAGGGGCCGGCTACACCTTC.

This clonotype appeared many times. V usage is TRBV7-2 and J usage is TRBJ2-5; D is possibly TRBD2 (6 bases). The CDR3 totals 15 residues. CDR1 is SGHTA, CDR2 FQGNSA, per germline. Trimming stripped 2 bases from V and 2 bases from J, with 12 bases between. The CDR3 here is CASSLTGTYQETQYF. The CDR3 DNA is TGTGCCAGCAGCTTAACCGGGACTTATCAAGAGACCCAGTACTTC.

This clonotype has a count of ten or more. The chain couples TRBV2 to TRBJ1-6; possibly TRBD1 for D (5 bases). Trimming took off 5 bases at V and 10 bases at J, with 9 bases between the two ends. The CDR3 length is 12 residues. CDR1 and CDR2 from the germline V gene are SNHLY and FYNNEI. The CDR3 region is CASSLSGSPLHF. The CDR3 DNA reads as TGTGCCAGCAGTCTGTCAGGGTCACCCCTCCACTTT.

The rearrangement links TRBV5-1 to TRBJ2-2; perhaps TRBD1 as D (5 bases). Trimming cost V 2 bases and J 4 bases, with 15 bases left between them. This CDR3 comprises 16 residues. Germline V gives CDR1 SGHRS, CDR2 YFSETQ. CDR3 nucleotide sequence: TGCGCCAGCAGCTTCGCAGGGTTAAGGTCCACCGGGGAGCTGTTTTTT. Protein: CASSFAGLRSTGELFF.

The chain combines TRBV7-3 with TRBJ1-1, with a tentative D call TRBD1 (6 bases). In germline, CDR1 is SGHTA, CDR2 FQGTGA. This CDR3 spans 13 amino acids. Trimming took off 1 base at V and 7 bases at J, with 10 bases between the two ends. CDR3 protein: CASSLSPRGEAFF. The CDR3 DNA is TGTGCCAGCAGCTTAAGCCCCAGGGGTGAAGCTTTCTTT.

Many counts were recorded for this clonotype. This chain uses TRBV7-8 with TRBJ1-2; D remains unclear. Germline V gives CDR1 SGHVS, CDR2 FQNEAQ. The CDR3 is 13 residues long. The ends were cut back, 1 base at V and 4 bases at J, with 7 bases in the middle. Here the CDR3 DNA reads TGTGCCAGCAGCTTAGGGTTCGGCTATGGCTACACCTTC. Translating gives CASSLGFGYGYTF.

This clonotype was detected only once. The chain recombines TRBV20-1 with TRBJ1-4; D call uncertain. The CDR3 covers 13 residues. Germline CDR1 and CDR2: DFQATT and SNEGSKA (reference sequence). This chain's CDR3 is CSGLRGVGEKLFF. The CDR3 nucleotides read TGCAGCGGTCTACGGGGAGTAGGTGAAAAACTGTTTTTT.

The table lists this clonotype with a few counts. This chain uses TRBV15 with TRBJ1-1; D remains unclear. This CDR3 comprises 11 residues. Between the trimmed V and J ends, which lost 6 bases and 8 bases, there was a span of 10 bases. CDR1 LNHNV and CDR2 YYDKDF come from the germline V gene (reference sequence). The chain's CDR3 is CATRRASEAFF. CDR3 sequence (DNA): TGTGCCACCAGAAGGGCCTCAGAAGCTTTCTTT.

This chain connects TRBV24-1 to TRBJ1-5; D unresolved. The CDR3 length is 14 residues. CDR1 and CDR2 (germline): KGHDR, SFDVKD. Trimming cost V 3 bases and J 7 bases, with 12 bases left between them. Here the CDR3 DNA reads TGTGCCACCAGTGATAATGGGGTCGGACAGCCCCAGCATTTT. Its protein is CATSDNGVGQPQHF.

This clonotype was recorded at least ten times. The chain carries TRBV2 and TRBJ2-2, with a weak D call TRBD1 (5 bases). Germline CDR1 is SNHLY and CDR2 is FYNNEI. Trimming shortened V by 7 bases and J by 3 bases, and 12 bases separated the two germline ends. The CDR3 runs 14 residues. The CDR3 coding sequence is TGTGCCAGCACCAGGGATGAGTACACCGGGGAGCTGTTTTTT. Encoded protein: CASTRDEYTGELFF.

This clonotype was counted between two and nine times. V usage is TRBV7-2 and J usage is TRBJ2-1; 10 bases fit TRBD2. V lost 9 bases, J lost 0 bases, and 2 bases stayed unmatched. The CDR3 runs to 14 residues. Germline CDR1 reads SGHTA; CDR2 reads FQGNSA. CDR3 nucleotide sequence: TGTGCCAGTAGCGGGAGGTTCTCCTACAATGAGCAGTTCTTC. It encodes CASSGRFSYNEQFF.

The chain carries TRBV20-1 and TRBJ1-1; D not certain. The CDR3 totals 12 residues. Trimming removed 2 bases from V and 0 bases from J, with 4 bases in between. The germline V gene has CDR1 DFQATT and CDR2 SNEGSKA (reference sequence). The CDR3 loop reads CSARSLNTEAFF. The CDR3 DNA is TGCAGTGCTAGATCATTGAACACTGAAGCTTTCTTT.

Note on this clonotype: A read error is likely here: a far larger clone is one base away. The gene calls are TRBV12-3 or TRBV12-4 and TRBJ1-1; unclear D gene. This CDR3 has 13 amino acids. The CDR3 sequence: CASSSPVNTGAFF. CDR3 DNA sequence: TGTGCCAGCAGTTCCCCCGTGAACACTGGAGCTTTCTTT.